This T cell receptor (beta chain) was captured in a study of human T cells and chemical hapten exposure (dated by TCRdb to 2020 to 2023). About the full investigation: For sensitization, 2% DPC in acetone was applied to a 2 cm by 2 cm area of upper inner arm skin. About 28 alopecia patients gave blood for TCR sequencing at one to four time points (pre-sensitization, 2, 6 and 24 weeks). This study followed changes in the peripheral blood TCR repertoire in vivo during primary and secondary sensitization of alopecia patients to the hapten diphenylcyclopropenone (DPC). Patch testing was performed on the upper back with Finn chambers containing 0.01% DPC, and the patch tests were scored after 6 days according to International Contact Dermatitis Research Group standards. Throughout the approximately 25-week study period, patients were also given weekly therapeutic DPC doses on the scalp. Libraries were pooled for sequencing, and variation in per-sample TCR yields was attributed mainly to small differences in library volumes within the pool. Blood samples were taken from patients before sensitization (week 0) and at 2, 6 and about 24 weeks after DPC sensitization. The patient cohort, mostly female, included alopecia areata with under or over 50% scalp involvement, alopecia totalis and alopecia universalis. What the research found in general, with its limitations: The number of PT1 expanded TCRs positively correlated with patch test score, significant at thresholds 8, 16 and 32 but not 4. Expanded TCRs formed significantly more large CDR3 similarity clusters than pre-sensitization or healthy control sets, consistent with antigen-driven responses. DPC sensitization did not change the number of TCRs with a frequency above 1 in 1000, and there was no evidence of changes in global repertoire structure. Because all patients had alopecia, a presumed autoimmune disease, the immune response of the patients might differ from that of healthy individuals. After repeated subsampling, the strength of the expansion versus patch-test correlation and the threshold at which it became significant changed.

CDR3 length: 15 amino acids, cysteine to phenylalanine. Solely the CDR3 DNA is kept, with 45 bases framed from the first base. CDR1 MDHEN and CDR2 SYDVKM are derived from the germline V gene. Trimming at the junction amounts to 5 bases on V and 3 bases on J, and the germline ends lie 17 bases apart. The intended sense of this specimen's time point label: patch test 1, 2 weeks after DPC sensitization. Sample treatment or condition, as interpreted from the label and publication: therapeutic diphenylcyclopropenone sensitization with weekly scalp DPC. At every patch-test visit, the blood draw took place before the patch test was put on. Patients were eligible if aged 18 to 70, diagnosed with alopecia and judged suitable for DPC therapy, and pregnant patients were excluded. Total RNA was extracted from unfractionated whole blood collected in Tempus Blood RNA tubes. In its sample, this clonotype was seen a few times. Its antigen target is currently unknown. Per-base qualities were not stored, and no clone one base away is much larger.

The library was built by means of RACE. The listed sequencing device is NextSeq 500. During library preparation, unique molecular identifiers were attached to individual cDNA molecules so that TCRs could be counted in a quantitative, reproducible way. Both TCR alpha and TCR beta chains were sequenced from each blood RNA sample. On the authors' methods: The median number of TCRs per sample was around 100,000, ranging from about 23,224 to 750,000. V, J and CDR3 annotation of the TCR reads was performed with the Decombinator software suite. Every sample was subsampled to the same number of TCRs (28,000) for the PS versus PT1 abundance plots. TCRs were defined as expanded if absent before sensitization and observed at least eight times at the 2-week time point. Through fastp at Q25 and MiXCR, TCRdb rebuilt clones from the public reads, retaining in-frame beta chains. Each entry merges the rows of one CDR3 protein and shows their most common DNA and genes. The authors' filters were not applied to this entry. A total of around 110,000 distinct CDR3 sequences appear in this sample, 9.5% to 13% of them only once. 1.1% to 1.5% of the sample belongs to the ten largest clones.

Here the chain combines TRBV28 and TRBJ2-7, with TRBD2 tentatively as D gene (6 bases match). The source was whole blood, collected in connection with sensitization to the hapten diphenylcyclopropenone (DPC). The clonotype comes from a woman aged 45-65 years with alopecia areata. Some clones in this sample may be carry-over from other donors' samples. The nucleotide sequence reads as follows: TGTGCCAGCAGTAGGTATGTCGGGGGAAACTACGAGCAGTACTTC. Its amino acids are CASSRYVGGNYEQYF.